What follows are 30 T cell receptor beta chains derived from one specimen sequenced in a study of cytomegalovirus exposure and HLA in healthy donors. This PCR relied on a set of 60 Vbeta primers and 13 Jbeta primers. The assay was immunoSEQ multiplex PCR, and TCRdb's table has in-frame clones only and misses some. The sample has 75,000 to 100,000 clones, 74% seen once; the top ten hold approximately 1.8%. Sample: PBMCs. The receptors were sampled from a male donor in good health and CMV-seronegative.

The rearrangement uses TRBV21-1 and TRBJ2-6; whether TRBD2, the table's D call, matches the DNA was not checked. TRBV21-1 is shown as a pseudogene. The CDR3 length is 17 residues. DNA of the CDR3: TGTGCCAGCAGCAAAGTGTTTAGGAGCTCTGGGGCCAACGTCCTGACTTTC. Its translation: CASSKVFRSSGANVLTF.

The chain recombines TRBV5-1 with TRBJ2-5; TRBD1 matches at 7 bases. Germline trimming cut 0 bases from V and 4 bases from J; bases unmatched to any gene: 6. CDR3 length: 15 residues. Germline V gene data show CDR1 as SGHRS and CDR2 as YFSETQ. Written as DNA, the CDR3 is TGCGCCAGCAGCTTGGGCACAGGGGTCGGAGAGACCCAGTACTTC. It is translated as CASSLGTGVGETQYF.

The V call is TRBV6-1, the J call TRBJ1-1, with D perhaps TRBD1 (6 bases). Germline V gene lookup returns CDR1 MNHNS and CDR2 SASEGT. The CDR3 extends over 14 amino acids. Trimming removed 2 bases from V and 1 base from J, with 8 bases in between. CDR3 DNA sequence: TGTGCCAGCAGTGAACAGGGGTGGAACACTGAAGCTTTCTTT. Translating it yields CASSEQGWNTEAFF.

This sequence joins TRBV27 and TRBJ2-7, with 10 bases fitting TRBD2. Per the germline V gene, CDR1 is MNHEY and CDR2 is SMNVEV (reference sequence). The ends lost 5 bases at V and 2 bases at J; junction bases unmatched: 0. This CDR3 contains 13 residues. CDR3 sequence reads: CASSLAGAYEQYF. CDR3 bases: TGTGCCAGCAGTCTAGCGGGAGCCTACGAGCAGTACTTC.

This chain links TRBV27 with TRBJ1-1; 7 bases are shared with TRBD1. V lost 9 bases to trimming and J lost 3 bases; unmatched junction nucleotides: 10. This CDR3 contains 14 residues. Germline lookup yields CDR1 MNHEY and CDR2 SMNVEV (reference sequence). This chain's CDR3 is CASRSITGDTEAFF. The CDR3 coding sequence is TGTGCCAGTCGCTCTATTACAGGGGACACTGAAGCTTTCTTT.

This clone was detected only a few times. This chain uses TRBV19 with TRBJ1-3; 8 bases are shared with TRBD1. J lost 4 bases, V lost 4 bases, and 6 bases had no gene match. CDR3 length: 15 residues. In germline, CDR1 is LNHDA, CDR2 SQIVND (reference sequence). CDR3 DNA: TGTGCCAGTAGTAAGGACAGGGAGTACGGAAACACCATATATTTT. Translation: CASSKDREYGNTIYF. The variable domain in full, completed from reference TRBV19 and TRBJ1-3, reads DGGITQSPKYLFRKEGQNVTLSCEQNLNHDAMYWYRQDPGQGLRLIYYSQIVNDFQKGDIAEGYSVSREKKESFPLTVTSAQKNPTAFYLCASSKDREYGNTIYFGEGSWLTVV.

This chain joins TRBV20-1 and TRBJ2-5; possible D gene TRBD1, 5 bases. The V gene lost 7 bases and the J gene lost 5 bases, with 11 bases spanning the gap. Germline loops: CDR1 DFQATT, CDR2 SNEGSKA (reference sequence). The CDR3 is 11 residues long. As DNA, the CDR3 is TGCAGTGTTCCCTGGGGCGAGACCCAGTACTTC. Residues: CSVPWGETQYF.

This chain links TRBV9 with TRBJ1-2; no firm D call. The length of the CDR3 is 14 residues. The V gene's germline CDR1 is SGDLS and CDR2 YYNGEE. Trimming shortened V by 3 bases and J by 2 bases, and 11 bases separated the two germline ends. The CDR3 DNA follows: TGTGCCAGCAGCGACCCAGGTCGGAACTATGGCTACACCTTC. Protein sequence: CASSDPGRNYGYTF.

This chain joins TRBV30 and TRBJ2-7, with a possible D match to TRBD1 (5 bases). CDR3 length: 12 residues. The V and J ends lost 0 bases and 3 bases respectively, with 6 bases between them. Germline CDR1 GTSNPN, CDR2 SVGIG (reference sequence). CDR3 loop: CAWSVQGYEQYF. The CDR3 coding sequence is TGTGCCTGGAGTGTCCAGGGCTACGAGCAGTACTTC. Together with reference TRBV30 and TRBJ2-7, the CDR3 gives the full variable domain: SQTIHQWPATLVQPVGSPLSLECTVEGTSNPNLYWYRQAAGRGLQLLFYSVGIGQISSEVPQNLSASRPQDRQFILSSKKLLLSDSGFYLCAWSVQGYEQYFGPGTRLTVT.

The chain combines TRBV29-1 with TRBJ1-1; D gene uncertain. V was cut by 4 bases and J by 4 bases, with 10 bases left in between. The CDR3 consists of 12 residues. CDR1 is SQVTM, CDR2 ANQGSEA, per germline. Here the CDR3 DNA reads TGCAGCGTTGGACTCGGTATCACTGAAGCTTTCTTT. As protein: CSVGLGITEAFF.

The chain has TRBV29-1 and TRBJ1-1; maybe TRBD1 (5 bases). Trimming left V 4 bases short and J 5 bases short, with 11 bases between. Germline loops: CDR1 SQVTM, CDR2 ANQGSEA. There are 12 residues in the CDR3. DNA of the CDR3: TGCAGCGTTGCGGGGGAAGGTACTGAAGCTTTCTTT. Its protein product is CSVAGEGTEAFF.

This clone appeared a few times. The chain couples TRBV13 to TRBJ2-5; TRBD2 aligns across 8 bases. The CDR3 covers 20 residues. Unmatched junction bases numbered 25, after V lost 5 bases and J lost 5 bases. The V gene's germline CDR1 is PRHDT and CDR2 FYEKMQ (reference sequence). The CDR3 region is CASSQHLGFLAGVGFETQYF. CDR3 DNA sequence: TGTGCCAGCAGCCAGCATTTAGGTTTTCTAGCGGGTGTGGGGTTCGAGACCCAGTACTTC.

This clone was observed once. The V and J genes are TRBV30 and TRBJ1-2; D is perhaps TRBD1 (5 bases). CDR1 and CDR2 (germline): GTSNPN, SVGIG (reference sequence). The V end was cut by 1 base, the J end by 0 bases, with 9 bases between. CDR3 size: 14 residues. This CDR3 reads CAWSDRRANYGYTF. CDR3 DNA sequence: TGTGCCTGGAGTGACAGGCGAGCTAACTATGGCTACACCTTC.

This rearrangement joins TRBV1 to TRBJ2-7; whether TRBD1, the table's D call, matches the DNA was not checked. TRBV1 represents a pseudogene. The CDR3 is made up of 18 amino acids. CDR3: CTSSQEGEGRVSSYEQYF. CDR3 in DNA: TGCACCAGCAGCCAAGAAGGGGAAGGCAGGGTTAGCTCCTACGAGCAGTACTTC.

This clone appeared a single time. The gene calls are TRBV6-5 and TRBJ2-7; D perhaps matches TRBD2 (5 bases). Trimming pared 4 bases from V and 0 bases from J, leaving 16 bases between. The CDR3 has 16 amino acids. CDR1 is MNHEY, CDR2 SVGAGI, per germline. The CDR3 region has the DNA TGTGCCAGCAGTTCCCTGAGGCAGCGGAGCTCCTACGAGCAGTACTTC. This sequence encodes CASSSLRQRSSYEQYF.

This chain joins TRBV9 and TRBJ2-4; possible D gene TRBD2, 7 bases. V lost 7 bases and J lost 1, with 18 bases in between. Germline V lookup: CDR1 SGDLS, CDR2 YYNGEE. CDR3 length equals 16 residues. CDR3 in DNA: TGTGCCAGCGGCCCGGGGGGCACTAGCGCCAAAAACATTCAGTACTTC. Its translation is CASGPGGTSAKNIQYF.

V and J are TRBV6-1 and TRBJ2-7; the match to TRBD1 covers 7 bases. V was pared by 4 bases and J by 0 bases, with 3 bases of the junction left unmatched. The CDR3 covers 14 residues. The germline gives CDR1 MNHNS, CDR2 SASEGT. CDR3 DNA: TGTGCCAGCAGTGTACAGGGGAGCTCCTACGAGCAGTACTTC. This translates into CASSVQGSSYEQYF.

In DNA form, the CDR3 reads TGTGCCAGCAGCCAAGATCTGGGCAGGCCCTACGAGCAGTACTTC. The encoded protein is CASSQDLGRPYEQYF. J is TRBJ2-7 and V is TRBV4-2; D unresolved. Trimming stripped 0 bases from V and 2 bases from J, with 11 bases between. Germline CDR1 and CDR2: LGHNA and YNFKEQ. The CDR3 totals 15 residues.

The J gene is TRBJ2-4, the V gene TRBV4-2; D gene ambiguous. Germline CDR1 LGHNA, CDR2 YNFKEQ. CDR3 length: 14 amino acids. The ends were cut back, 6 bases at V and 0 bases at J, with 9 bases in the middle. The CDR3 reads CASRPELAKNIQYF. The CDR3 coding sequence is TGTGCCAGCAGGCCCGAGCTAGCCAAAAACATTCAGTACTTC.

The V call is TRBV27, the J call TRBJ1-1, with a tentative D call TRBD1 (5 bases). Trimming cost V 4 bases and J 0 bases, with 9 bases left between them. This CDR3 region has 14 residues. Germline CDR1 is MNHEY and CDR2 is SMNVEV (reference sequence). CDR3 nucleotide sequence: TGTGCCAGCAGTTCACAGGAGCTGAACACTGAAGCTTTCTTT. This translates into CASSSQELNTEAFF.

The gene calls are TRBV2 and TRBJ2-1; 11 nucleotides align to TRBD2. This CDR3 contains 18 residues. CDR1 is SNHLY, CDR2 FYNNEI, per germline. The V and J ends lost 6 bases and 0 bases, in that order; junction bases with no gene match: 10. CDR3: CASRTGLAGMSSYNEQFF. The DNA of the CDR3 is TGTGCCAGCAGGACTGGACTAGCGGGTATGAGCTCCTACAATGAGCAGTTCTTC.

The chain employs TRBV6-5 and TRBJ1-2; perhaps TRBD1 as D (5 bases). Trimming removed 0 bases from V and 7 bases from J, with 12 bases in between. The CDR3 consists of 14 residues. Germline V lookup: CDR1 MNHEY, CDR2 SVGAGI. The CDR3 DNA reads TGTGCCAGCAGTTACTCCAGGGATTTGGGTGGCTACACCTTC. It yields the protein CASSYSRDLGGYTF.

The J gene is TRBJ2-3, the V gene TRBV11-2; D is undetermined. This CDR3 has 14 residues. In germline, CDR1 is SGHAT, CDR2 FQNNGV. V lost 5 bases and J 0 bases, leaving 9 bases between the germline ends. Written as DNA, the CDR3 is TGTGCCAGCAGCCCTTTTTTAAGCACAGATACGCAGTATTTT. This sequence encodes CASSPFLSTDTQYF. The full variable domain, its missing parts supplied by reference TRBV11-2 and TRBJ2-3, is EAGVAQSPRYKIIEKRQSVAFWCNPISGHATLYWYQQILGQGPKLLIQFQNNGVVDDSQLPKDRFSAERLKGVDSTLKIQPAKLEDSAVYLCASSPFLSTDTQYFGPGTRLTVL.

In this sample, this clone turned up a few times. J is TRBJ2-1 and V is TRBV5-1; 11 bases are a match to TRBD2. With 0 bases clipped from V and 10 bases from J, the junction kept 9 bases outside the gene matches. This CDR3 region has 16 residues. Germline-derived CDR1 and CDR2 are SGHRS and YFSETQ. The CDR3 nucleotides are TGCGCCAGCAGCTTGGTCTTAGCGGGAGGGGGCAAGGAGCAGTTCTTC. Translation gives CASSLVLAGGGKEQFF.

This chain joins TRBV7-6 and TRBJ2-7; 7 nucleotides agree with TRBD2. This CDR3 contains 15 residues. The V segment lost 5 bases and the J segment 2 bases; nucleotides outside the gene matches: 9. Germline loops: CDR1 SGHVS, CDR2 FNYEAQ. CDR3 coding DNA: TGTGCCAGCAGCGTTTACGGCGGGAGTACCTACGAGCAGTACTTC. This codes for CASSVYGGSTYEQYF.

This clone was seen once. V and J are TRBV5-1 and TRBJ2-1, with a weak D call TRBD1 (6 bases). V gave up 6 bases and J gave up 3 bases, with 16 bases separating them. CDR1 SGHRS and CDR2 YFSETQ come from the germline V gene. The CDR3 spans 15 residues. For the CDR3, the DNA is TGCGCCAGCACACCGTCAGGGGACCTCTACAATGAGCAGTTCTTC. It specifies CASTPSGDLYNEQFF.

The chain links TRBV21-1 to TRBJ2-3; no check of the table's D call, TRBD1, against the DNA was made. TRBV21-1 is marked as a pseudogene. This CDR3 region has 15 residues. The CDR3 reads CASSKATGRTDTQYF. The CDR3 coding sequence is TGTGCCAGCAGCAAAGCCACAGGACGCACAGATACGCAGTATTTT.

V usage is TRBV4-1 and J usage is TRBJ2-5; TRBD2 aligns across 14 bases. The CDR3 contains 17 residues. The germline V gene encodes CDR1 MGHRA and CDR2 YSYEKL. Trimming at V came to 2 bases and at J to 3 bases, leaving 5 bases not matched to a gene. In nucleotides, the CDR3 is TGCGCCAGCAGCCAAATTGGGACTAGCGGGAGTAAAGAGACCCAGTACTTC. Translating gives CASSQIGTSGSKETQYF.

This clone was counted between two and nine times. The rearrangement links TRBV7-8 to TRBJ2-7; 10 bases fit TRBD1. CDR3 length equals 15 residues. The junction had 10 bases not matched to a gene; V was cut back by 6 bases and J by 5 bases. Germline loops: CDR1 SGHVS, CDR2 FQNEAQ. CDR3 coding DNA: TGTGCCAGCAGGTCAGACAGGGGGCGCGGGAACGAGCAGTACTTC. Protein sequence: CASRSDRGRGNEQYF.

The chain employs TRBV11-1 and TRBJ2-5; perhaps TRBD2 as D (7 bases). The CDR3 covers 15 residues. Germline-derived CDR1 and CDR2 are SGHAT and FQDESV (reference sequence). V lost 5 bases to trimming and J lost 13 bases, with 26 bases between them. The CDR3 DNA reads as TGTGCCAGCAGCCGGATTGGGGGGGCGGTAGAAGTCCCGTACTTC. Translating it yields CASSRIGGAVEVPYF. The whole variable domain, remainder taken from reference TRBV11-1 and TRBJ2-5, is EAEVAQSPRYKITEKSQAVAFWCDPISGHATLYWYRQILGQGPELLVQFQDESVVDDSQLPKDRFSAERLKGVDSTLKIQPAELGDSAMYLCASSRIGGAVEVPYFGPGTRLLVL.